Listed below are T cell receptor beta chains from one sample, sequenced in a study of CD8 T cells in ankylosing spondylitis. MiXCR, run by TCRdb on the 5' RACE reads, gives a single entry per CDR3 protein. The sample lists some 200,000 distinct CDR3 sequences, roughly 25% occurring once. Sequencing used blood, either unsorted or a sorted T cell fraction (not recorded which). The receptors were gathered from a male donor with ankylosing spondylitis or in good health (not recorded which). Each CDR3 is given with its conserved first and last residue. The D gene is left open where the match is weak. Where a row states a size, it is once, few, many or the class of an expanded clone; other rows omit it.

d_call,j_call,v_call,clone_size,cdr3_nt,cdr3_aa
.,TRBJ2-1,TRBV5-1,many,TGCGCCAGCAGCTTGGGTCCTGGGTTGAAGGTGACCCCCCATGAGCAGTTCTTC,CASSLGPGLKVTPHEQFF
TRBD1,TRBJ2-7,TRBV2,few,TGTGCCAGCACAAGGGACAGCTACGAGCAGTACTTC,CASTRDSYEQYF
.,TRBJ1-1,TRBV20-1,.,TGCAGTGCTGCGGGGCCAGGGGCCACTGAAGCTTTCTTT,CSAAGPGATEAFF
.,TRBJ1-1,TRBV5-1,many,TGCGCCAGCAGCTTGAATACAGGCGGGATGAACACCGAAGCTTTCTTT,CASSLNTGGMNTEAFF
.,TRBJ1-5,TRBV20-1,many,TGCAGTGCTAGACGGGAGTTATATCAGCCCCAGCATTTT,CSARRELYQPQHF
.,TRBJ1-6,TRBV2,many,TGTGCCAGCAGAGAGTCCGGGAATCTCTATAATTCACCCCTCCACTTT,CASRESGNLYNSPLHF
TRBD2,TRBJ2-3,TRBV2,many,TGTGCCAGCAGTCAGACTAGCGGGAGAGCCGGGGGAGATACGCAGTATTTT,CASSQTSGRAGGDTQYF
.,TRBJ2-7,TRBV5-1,many,TGCGCCAGCAGCCAAACAAGCTCCTACGAGCAGTACTTC,CASSQTSSYEQYF
.,TRBJ2-7,TRBV6-5,few,TGTGCCAGCAGTTATGAGCGTTCGTCCTACGAGCAGTACTTC,CASSYERSSYEQYF
TRBD1,TRBJ1-6,TRBV7-9,many,TGTGCCAGCAGCTTAGACAGGGGGCACCCCCTCCACTTT,CASSLDRGHPLHF
TRBD2,TRBJ2-3,TRBV20-1,.,TGCAGTCCTCGGGCGGGAGGGCCGGGTTTGGATACGCAGTATTTT,CSPRAGGPGLDTQYF
TRBD1,TRBJ1-2,TRBV7-8,many,TGTGCCAGCAGCTTTGGGGACAGCCGATCTAACTATGGCTACACCTTC,CASSFGDSRSNYGYTF
.,TRBJ2-7,TRBV24-1,many,TGTGCCACCAGTGACCCAGGACAGCCTTTTGGCGAGCAGTACTTC,CATSDPGQPFGEQYF
.,TRBJ2-3,TRBV10-3,.,TGTGCCATCAGTGAGAAAGTGGCAGATACGCAGTATTTT,CAISEKVADTQYF
TRBD2,TRBJ2-1,TRBV29-1,few,TGCAGCGTTCAAGCGGGGATTAACTACAATGAGCAGTTCTTC,CSVQAGINYNEQFF
.,TRBJ2-3,TRBV27,many,TGTGCCAGCAGGCAGGTCCCAATTAGCACAGATACGCAGTATTTT,CASRQVPISTDTQYF